The next 14 T cell receptor beta chains were all read from a single sample in a study of T cell responses to AZD1222 COVID-19 vaccine. Sequenced by immunoSEQ multiplex PCR; TCRdb stores in-frame clones only, minus some. Found here are about 140,000 clones, 92% of them singletons; the top ten hold 2.5% to 3.5%. The material sequenced was peripheral blood, taken on day 0 of AZD1222 vaccination. The receptors here all came from an adult in good health.

The chain employs TRBV6-5 and TRBJ1-5; D unresolved. The germline gives CDR1 MNHEY, CDR2 SVGAGI. The germline V and J ends were trimmed by 2 bases and 4 bases, with 9 bases remaining between them. The CDR3 spans 14 residues. The CDR3 spells CASSYRGGNQPQHF. In DNA form, the CDR3 reads TGTGCCAGCAGTTACCGGGGTGGTAATCAGCCCCAGCATTTT.

The chain employs TRBV11-2 and TRBJ2-1, with TRBD2 matching over 8 bases. CDR1 SGHAT and CDR2 FQNNGV come from the germline V gene. The length of the CDR3 is 15 residues. The J segment lost 4 bases and the V segment lost 1 base, leaving 3 bases of the junction unmatched. In nucleotides, the CDR3 is TGTGCCAGCAGCTTAGTGGCGGGGGGATACAATGAGCAGTTCTTC. It is translated as CASSLVAGGYNEQFF. Full variable domain (rest looked up from reference TRBV11-2 and TRBJ2-1): EAGVAQSPRYKIIEKRQSVAFWCNPISGHATLYWYQQILGQGPKLLIQFQNNGVVDDSQLPKDRFSAERLKGVDSTLKIQPAKLEDSAVYLCASSLVAGGYNEQFFGPGTRLTVL.

This chain connects TRBV4-1 to TRBJ2-2, with D unclear. This CDR3 contains 14 residues. CDR1 and CDR2 (germline): MGHRA, YSYEKL. V was cut by 6 bases and J by 6 bases, with 14 bases left in between. DNA of the CDR3: TGCGCCAGCAGGCGAGTTGATGGAGCCGGGGAGCTGTTTTTT. Its protein product is CASRRVDGAGELFF.

This chain joins TRBV25-1 and TRBJ2-5; D remains unclear. Germline CDR1 reads MGHDK; CDR2 reads SYGVNS. V was cut by 1 base and J by 2 bases, with 17 bases left in between. The CDR3 consists of 17 residues. The CDR3 nucleotides read TGTGCCAGCAGTGAATTCGCATCCATTACATTTCAAGAGACCCAGTACTTC. It specifies CASSEFASITFQETQYF.

V and J are TRBV19 and TRBJ2-2; no definite D call. Germline V lookup: CDR1 LNHDA, CDR2 SQIVND (reference sequence). V gave up 5 bases and J gave up 6 bases, with 13 bases separating them. The CDR3 is 14 amino acids. This chain's CDR3 is CASSPQVTAGELFF. In DNA, the CDR3 is TGTGCCAGTAGTCCTCAGGTAACCGCCGGGGAGCTGTTTTTT. Variable domain in full (rest from reference TRBV19 and TRBJ2-2): DGGITQSPKYLFRKEGQNVTLSCEQNLNHDAMYWYRQDPGQGLRLIYYSQIVNDFQKGDIAEGYSVSREKKESFPLTVTSAQKNPTAFYLCASSPQVTAGELFFGEGSRLTVL.

CDR3 in amino acids: CASSQRDSGYTF. For the CDR3, the DNA is TGTGCCAGCAGTCAGAGGGATAGTGGCTACACCTTC. The chain uses TRBV3-1 (or the pseudogene TRBV3-2) and TRBJ1-2, with D unresolved. The CDR3 extends over 12 amino acids. The V gene lost 6 bases and the J gene lost 7 bases, with 12 bases spanning the gap. CDR1 and CDR2 (germline): LGHDT, YNNKEL (reference sequence).

The chain combines TRBV6-2 or TRBV6-3 with TRBJ1-2; maybe TRBD1 (5 bases). Germline V lookup: CDR1 MNHEY, CDR2 SVGEGT. Deletions cut 4 bases from V and 4 bases from J, with 13 bases between. The CDR3 runs to 14 residues. The CDR3 sequence: CASSFSGLVYGYTF. The CDR3 DNA follows: TGTGCCAGCAGTTTTTCAGGGCTTGTCTATGGCTACACCTTC.

The gene calls are TRBV2 and TRBJ2-5; D remains ambiguous. Trimming shortened V by 4 bases and J by 1 base, and 13 bases separated the two germline ends. The CDR3 extends over 15 amino acids. In germline, CDR1 is SNHLY, CDR2 FYNNEI. CDR3 nucleotides: TGTGCCAGCAGTGGTCATGGACGGCCCCAAGAGACCCAGTACTTC. Its protein is CASSGHGRPQETQYF. Complete variable domain (other parts from reference TRBV2 and TRBJ2-5): EPEVTQTPSHQVTQMGQEVILRCVPISNHLYFYWYRQILGQKVEFLVSFYNNEISEKSEIFDDQFSVERPDGSNFTLKIRSTKLEDSAMYFCASSGHGRPQETQYFGPGTRLLVL.

The chain's CDR3 is CSAGGGQEGSRNNQPQHF. The CDR3, as DNA: TGCAGTGCTGGTGGTGGGCAGGAAGGTTCGCGGAACAATCAGCCCCAGCATTTT. This chain links TRBV20-1 with TRBJ1-5; D gene uncertain. Trimming shortened V by 5 bases and J by 3 bases, and 26 bases separated the two germline ends. The V gene's germline CDR1 is DFQATT and CDR2 SNEGSKA (reference sequence). The CDR3 spans 18 residues.

This clone showed up just once. This rearrangement joins TRBV5-5 to TRBJ2-2; a weak D match, TRBD1 (5 bases). The germline V and J ends were trimmed by 1 base and 7 bases, with 8 bases remaining between them. This CDR3 is built from 13 residues. Germline lookup yields CDR1 SGHKS and CDR2 YYEKEE (reference sequence). The CDR3 loop reads CASSLWGIGELFF. The CDR3 DNA sequence: TGTGCCAGCAGCTTGTGGGGCATCGGGGAGCTGTTTTTT.

V gene TRBV27 combines with J gene TRBJ1-3, with a weak D call TRBD1 (6 bases). This CDR3 is built from 16 residues. Germline loops: CDR1 MNHEY, CDR2 SMNVEV (reference sequence). Trimming stripped 1 base from V and 0 bases from J, with 10 bases between. CDR3 amino acids: CASSLLGHRSGNTIYF. In nucleotides, the CDR3 is TGTGCCAGCAGTTTATTGGGACATCGCTCTGGAAACACCATATATTTT.

This clone has just one count. This rearrangement joins TRBV19 to TRBJ1-1; D gene unclear. The CDR3 consists of 15 residues. The germline V gene has CDR1 LNHDA and CDR2 SQIVND (reference sequence). Trimming shortened V by 1 base and J by 1 base, and 10 bases separated the two germline ends. CDR3 sequence (DNA): TGTGCCAGTAGTATAGGCCGAGGACGGAACACTGAAGCTTTCTTT. Its translation: CASSIGRGRNTEAFF.

This rearrangement joins TRBV7-2 to TRBJ1-6; D may be TRBD1 (5 bases). The germline V and J ends were trimmed by 5 bases and 6 bases, with 11 bases remaining between them. Germline V gene lookup returns CDR1 SGHTA and CDR2 FQGNSA. The CDR3 is 14 residues long. The CDR3 DNA reads TGTGCCAGCAGCCGGGACGGCGCTAATTCACCCCTCCACTTT. This translates into CASSRDGANSPLHF.

The V and J genes are TRBV15 and TRBJ2-1; D possibly matches TRBD1 or TRBD2 (6 bases each). Trimming cost V 9 bases and J 8 bases, with 35 bases left between them. The germline V gene has CDR1 LNHNV and CDR2 YYDKDF (reference sequence). CDR3 length: 19 amino acids. Written as DNA, the CDR3 is TGTGCCACAGGGGGACTGTCACCGGCATCCAGTAAGCTTAGCGATGAGCAGTTCTTC. Translating gives CATGGLSPASSKLSDEQFF.